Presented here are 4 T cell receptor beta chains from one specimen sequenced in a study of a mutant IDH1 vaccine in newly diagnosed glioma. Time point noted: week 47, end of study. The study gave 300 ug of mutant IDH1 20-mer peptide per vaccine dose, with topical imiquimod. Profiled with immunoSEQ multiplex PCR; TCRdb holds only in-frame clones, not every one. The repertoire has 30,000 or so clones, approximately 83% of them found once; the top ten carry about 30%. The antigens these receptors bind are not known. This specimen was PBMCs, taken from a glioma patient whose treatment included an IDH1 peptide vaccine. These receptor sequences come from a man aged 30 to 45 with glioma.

CDR3 in amino acids: CASSTNRGHEQYF. The CDR3 DNA sequence: TGTGCCAGCAGCACCAACAGGGGTCACGAGCAGTACTTC. This chain links TRBV9 with TRBJ2-7; 7 nucleotides line up with TRBD1. From germline, CDR1 is SGDLS and CDR2 YYNGEE. The J segment lost 5 bases and the V segment lost 4 bases, leaving 6 bases of the junction unmatched. CDR3 length equals 13 residues. The full variable domain, rest sourced from reference TRBV9 and TRBJ2-7, is DSGVTQTPKHLITATGQRVTLRCSPRSGDLSVYWYQQSLDQGLQFLIQYYNGEERAKGNILERFSAQQFPDLHSELNLSSLELGDSALYFCASSTNRGHEQYFGPGTRLTVT.

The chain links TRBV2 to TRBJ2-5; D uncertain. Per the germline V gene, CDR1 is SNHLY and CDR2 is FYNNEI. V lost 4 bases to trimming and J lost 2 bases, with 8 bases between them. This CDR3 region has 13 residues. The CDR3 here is CASSADTQETQYF. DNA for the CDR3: TGTGCCAGCAGTGCAGACACACAAGAGACCCAGTACTTC.

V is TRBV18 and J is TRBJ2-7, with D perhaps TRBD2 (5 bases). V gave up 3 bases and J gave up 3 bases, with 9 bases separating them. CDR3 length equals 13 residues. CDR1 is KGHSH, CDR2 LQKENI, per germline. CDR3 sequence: CASSPESGYEQYF. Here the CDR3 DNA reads TGTGCCAGCTCACCGGAGAGCGGCTACGAGCAGTACTTC.

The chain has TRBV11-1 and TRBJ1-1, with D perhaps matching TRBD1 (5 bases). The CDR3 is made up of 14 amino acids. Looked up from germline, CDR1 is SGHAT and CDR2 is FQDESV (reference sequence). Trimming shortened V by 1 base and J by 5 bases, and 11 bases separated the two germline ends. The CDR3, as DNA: TGTGCCAGCAGCTTAGTTTCAGAGGGGACTGAAGCTTTCTTT. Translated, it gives CASSLVSEGTEAFF.